The subject of this entry is one TCR beta chain. This specimen comes from a study of blood T cell repertoires in COVID-19. Profiling relied on immunoSEQ multiplex PCR, and the TCRdb table lists in-frame clones only, not all of them. The sample shows roughly 81,000 clones, about 87% of them seen only once. Germline values: CDR1 SQVTM, CDR2 ANQGSEA. This CDR3 spans 15 amino acids. Trimming stripped 1 base from V and 6 bases from J, with 18 bases between. This receptor was obtained from a man in his forties with acute or convalescent COVID-19. This chain connects TRBV29-1 to TRBJ1-1; D not resolved. The sequenced material came from peripheral blood. The CDR3 nucleotides read TGCAGCGTTGAAGGGCGCGGAGCCCCCGGAGCTGAAGCTTTCTTT. Protein: CSVEGRGAPGAEAFF.